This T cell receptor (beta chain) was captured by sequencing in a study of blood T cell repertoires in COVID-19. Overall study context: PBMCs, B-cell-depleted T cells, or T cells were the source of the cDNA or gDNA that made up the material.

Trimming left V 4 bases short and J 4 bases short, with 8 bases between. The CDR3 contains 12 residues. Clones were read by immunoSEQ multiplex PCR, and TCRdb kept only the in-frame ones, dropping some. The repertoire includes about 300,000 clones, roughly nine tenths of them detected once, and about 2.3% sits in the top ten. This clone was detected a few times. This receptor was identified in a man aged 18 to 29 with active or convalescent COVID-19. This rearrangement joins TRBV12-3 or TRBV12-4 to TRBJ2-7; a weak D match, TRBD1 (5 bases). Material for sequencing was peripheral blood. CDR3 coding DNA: TGTGCCAGCAGTTATAGACAGTACGAGCAGTACTTC. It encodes CASSYRQYEQYF.